One sample yielded the 14 T cell receptor beta chains listed below, sequenced in a study of cytomegalovirus exposure and HLA in healthy donors. PCR primers comprised 60 Vbeta and 13 Jbeta primers. Sequencing used immunoSEQ multiplex PCR; TCRdb keeps in-frame clones, though not all of them. The sample lists 120,000 or so clones, 74% seen once, with more than 3.5% in the top ten. The specimen was PBMCs. All receptors derive from a man aged 40-49 years in good health and CMV-seropositive.

A few counts support this clone. The rearrangement uses TRBV7-3 and TRBJ2-5; possibly TRBD2 for D (5 bases). Germline CDR1 and CDR2: SGHTA and FQGTGA. The CDR3 has 14 residues. V lost 5 bases and J 4 bases, leaving 14 bases between the germline ends. CDR3 amino acids: CASSPPGGGETQYF. Written as DNA, the CDR3 is TGTGCCAGCAGCCCCCCCGGTGGAGGAGAGACCCAGTACTTC. The full variable domain, with the rest looked up from reference TRBV7-3 and TRBJ2-5, is GAGVSQTPSNKVTEKGKYVELRCDPISGHTALYWYRQSLGQGPEFLIYFQGTGAADDSGLPNDRFFAVRPEGSVSTLKIQRTERGDSAVYLCASSPPGGGETQYFGPGTRLLVL.

Here the CDR3 reads CASSLSDRQNTEAFF. As DNA, the CDR3 is TGCGCCAGCAGCTTGTCAGATCGACAGAACACTGAAGCTTTCTTT. The chain recombines TRBV5-1 with TRBJ1-1; D gene unclear. The germline V gene encodes CDR1 SGHRS and CDR2 YFSETQ. CDR3 length: 15 residues. The ends were cut back, 1 base at V and 1 base at J, with 11 bases in the middle.

This clone was detected only once. The chain couples TRBV7-9 to TRBJ2-7, with 7 positions matching TRBD2. CDR1 is SEHNR and CDR2 is FQNEAQ in the germline V gene (reference sequence). This CDR3 region has 13 residues. V shed 4 bases and J 12 bases; nucleotides not matched to a gene: 12. The CDR3 protein is CASSWGGTPRRYF. The CDR3, as DNA: TGTGCCAGCAGCTGGGGGGGGACCCCGCGGAGGTACTTC.

The gene calls are TRBV6-1 and TRBJ1-3, with a weak D call TRBD1 (5 bases). Trimming took off 8 bases at V and 2 bases at J, with 7 bases between the two ends. The CDR3 runs to 12 residues. Germline V lookup: CDR1 MNHNS, CDR2 SASEGT. The CDR3 region is CASQGPGNTIYF. Written as DNA, the CDR3 is TGTGCCAGCCAGGGTCCTGGAAACACCATATATTTT.

The chain recombines TRBV10-2 with TRBJ2-3, with 8 bases lining up with TRBD2. CDR3 length: 14 amino acids. V lost 4 bases, J lost 5 bases, and 5 bases stayed unmatched. Germline CDR1 is WSHSY and CDR2 is SAAADI. CDR3 DNA: TGCGCCAGCAGTGCCAGCGGGGGAAGAGATACGCAGTATTTT. Translating gives CASSASGGRDTQYF.

This chain joins TRBV5-1 and TRBJ2-5; perhaps TRBD1 as D (6 bases). Germline CDR1 reads SGHRS; CDR2 reads YFSETQ. The length of the CDR3 is 14 residues. V lost 0 bases to trimming and J lost 8 bases, with 14 bases between them. Here the CDR3 reads CASSLAQPGVTQYF. The CDR3 DNA reads as TGCGCCAGCAGCTTGGCCCAGCCAGGGGTAACCCAGTACTTC.

The J gene is TRBJ2-2, the V gene TRBV5-1; the D is unclear. This CDR3 has 11 residues. Trimming took off 4 bases at V and 7 bases at J, with 5 bases between the two ends. Germline V CDR1 and CDR2: SGHRS, YFSETQ. CDR3: CASSLSGELFF. The CDR3 region has the DNA TGCGCCAGCAGCCTTAGCGGGGAGCTGTTTTTT.

This clone was seen only once. The chain combines TRBV7-8 with TRBJ1-1; no firm D call. V was clipped by 2 bases and J by 0 bases, with 10 bases between them. In germline, CDR1 is SGHVS, CDR2 FQNEAQ. This CDR3 is 15 amino acids long. CDR3 sequence reads: CASSLLEILNTEAFF. The CDR3, as DNA: TGTGCCAGCAGCTTACTAGAGATTTTGAACACTGAAGCTTTCTTT.

This sequence joins TRBV6-5 and TRBJ1-2; D call uncertain. CDR3 length: 14 amino acids. With 2 bases removed from V and 1 base from J, the gap between germline ends came to 8 bases. In germline, CDR1 is MNHEY, CDR2 SVGAGI. The CDR3 nucleotides are TGTGCCAGCAGTTACGGCAGGCTTAACTATGGCTACACCTTC. Protein product: CASSYGRLNYGYTF.

This clone came up a few times. CDR3 DNA sequence: TGTGCCAGCAGTTTAAAAGACAGGGTGGGAGAGACCCAGTACTTC. It is translated as CASSLKDRVGETQYF. The chain carries TRBV27 and TRBJ2-5; 7 bases line up with TRBD1. Unmatched junction bases numbered 7, after V lost 2 bases and J lost 4 bases. CDR1 and CDR2 (germline): MNHEY, SMNVEV (reference sequence). The length of the CDR3 is 15 residues.

This chain joins TRBV30 and TRBJ2-5; D is uncertain. CDR1 and CDR2 (germline): GTSNPN, SVGIG (reference sequence). The CDR3 extends over 13 amino acids. V lost 1 base to trimming and J lost 2 bases, with 8 bases between them. CDR3 residues: CAWSGSVQETQYF. Here the CDR3 DNA reads TGTGCCTGGAGTGGTTCAGTACAAGAGACCCAGTACTTC.

The chain is built from TRBV5-3 and TRBJ1-3; 8 bases fit TRBD1. TRBV5-3 is an ORF for which the function is uncertain. J lost 0 bases, V lost 1 base, and 9 bases had no gene match. The CDR3 is 18 amino acids. CDR3 residues: CARSLRAGGENSGNTIYF. The CDR3 bases are TGTGCCAGAAGCTTGCGGGCAGGGGGCGAAAACTCTGGAAACACCATATATTTT.

As DNA, the CDR3 is TGTGCCAGCAGCAAAAAAACTGGTGGTTTTGCAGGGGCGGGTTATGGAAACACCATATATTTT. Translated, it gives CASSKKTGGFAGAGYGNTIYF. The genes are TRBV21-1 and TRBJ1-3; no DNA check was done on the table's D call, TRBD1. TRBV21-1 is classified as a pseudogene. This CDR3 has 21 amino acids.

This clone has more than one count but fewer than ten. The chain links TRBV9 to TRBJ1-3; 7 bases fit TRBD1. This CDR3 has 17 residues. Germline loops: CDR1 SGDLS, CDR2 YYNGEE. Trimming took 2 bases from V and 1 from J; bases not matched to a gene: 9. The CDR3 region has the DNA TGTGCCAGCAGCGTCGGAGCAGGGGGGAATTCTGGAAACACCATATATTTT. Protein: CASSVGAGGNSGNTIYF.